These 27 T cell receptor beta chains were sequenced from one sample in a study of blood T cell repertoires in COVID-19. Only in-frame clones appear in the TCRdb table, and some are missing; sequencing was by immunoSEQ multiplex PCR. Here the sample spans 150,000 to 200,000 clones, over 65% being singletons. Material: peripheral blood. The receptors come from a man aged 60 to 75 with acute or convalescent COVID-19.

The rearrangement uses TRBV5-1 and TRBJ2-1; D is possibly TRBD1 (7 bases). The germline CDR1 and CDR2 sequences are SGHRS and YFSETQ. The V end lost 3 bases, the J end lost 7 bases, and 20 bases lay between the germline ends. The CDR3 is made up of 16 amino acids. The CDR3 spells CASSWGQGVGRNEQFF. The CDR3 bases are TGCGCCAGCAGCTGGGGCCAGGGGGTAGGGAGGAATGAGCAGTTCTTC.

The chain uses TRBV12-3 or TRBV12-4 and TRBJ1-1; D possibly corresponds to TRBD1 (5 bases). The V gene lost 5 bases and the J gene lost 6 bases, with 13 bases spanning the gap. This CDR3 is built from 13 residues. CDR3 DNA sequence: TGTGCCAGCAGTGATGGGGGGAGGCCTGAAGCTTTCTTT. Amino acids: CASSDGGRPEAFF.

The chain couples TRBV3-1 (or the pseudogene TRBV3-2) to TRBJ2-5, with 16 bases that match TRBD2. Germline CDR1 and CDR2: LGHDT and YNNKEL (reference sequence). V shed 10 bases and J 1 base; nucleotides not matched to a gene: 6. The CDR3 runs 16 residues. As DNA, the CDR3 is TGTGCCACCGGGACTAGCGGGGGGGCCTTCCAAGAGACCCAGTACTTC. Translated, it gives CATGTSGGAFQETQYF.

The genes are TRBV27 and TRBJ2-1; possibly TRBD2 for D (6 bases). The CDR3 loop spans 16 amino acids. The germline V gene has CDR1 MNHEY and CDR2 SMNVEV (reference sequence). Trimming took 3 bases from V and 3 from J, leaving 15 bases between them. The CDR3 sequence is CASSFKSRGVYNEQFF. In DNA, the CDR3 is TGTGCCAGCAGTTTCAAATCCCGCGGGGTCTACAATGAGCAGTTCTTC.

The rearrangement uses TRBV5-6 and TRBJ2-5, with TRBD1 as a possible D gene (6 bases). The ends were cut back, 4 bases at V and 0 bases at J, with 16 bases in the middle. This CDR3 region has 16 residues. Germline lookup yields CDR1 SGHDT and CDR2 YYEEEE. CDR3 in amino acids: CASSLQGISNQETQYF. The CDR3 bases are TGTGCCAGCAGCCTGCAGGGGATATCAAACCAAGAGACCCAGTACTTC.

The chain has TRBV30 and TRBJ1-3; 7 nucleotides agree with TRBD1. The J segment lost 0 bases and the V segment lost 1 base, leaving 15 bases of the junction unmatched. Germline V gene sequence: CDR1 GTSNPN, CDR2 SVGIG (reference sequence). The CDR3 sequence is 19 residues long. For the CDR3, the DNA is TGTGCCTGGAGTGCCTCCCGGACAGGCCGTCTATACTCTGGAAACACCATATATTTT. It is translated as CAWSASRTGRLYSGNTIYF.

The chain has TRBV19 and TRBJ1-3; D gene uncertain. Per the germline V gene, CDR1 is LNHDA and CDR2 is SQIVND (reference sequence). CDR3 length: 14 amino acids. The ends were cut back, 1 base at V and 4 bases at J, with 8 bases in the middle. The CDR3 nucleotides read TGTGCCAGTAGTATAGTAGGGAGAGGAAACACCATATATTTT. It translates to CASSIVGRGNTIYF.

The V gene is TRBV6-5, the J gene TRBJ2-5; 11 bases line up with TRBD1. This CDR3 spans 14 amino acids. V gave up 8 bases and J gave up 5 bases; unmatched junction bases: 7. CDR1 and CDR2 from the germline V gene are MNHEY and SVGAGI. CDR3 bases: TGTGCCAGCGATAGGACAGGGGGCCTGGAGACCCAGTACTTC. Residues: CASDRTGGLETQYF.

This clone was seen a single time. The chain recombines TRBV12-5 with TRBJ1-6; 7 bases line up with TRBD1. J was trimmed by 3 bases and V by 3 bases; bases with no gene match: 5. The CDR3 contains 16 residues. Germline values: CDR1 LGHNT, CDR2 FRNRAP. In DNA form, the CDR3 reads TGTGCTAGTGGTTTTTGGAGGGGGCTCTATAATTCACCCCTCCACTTT. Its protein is CASGFWRGLYNSPLHF. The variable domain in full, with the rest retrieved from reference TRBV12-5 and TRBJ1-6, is DARVTQTPRHKVTEMGQEVTMRCQPILGHNTVFWYRQTMMQGLELLAYFRNRAPLDDSGMPKDRFSAEMPDATLATLKIQPSEPRDSAVYFCASGFWRGLYNSPLHFGNGTRLTVT.

The CDR3 DNA follows: TGTGCCAGCAGCACCCCTACAGGGCGCTACACCTTC. Translated, it gives CASSTPTGRYTF. The chain has TRBV5-6 and TRBJ1-2, with D possibly matching TRBD1 (6 bases). CDR1 is SGHDT, CDR2 YYEEEE, per germline. V was clipped by 4 bases and J by 9 bases, with 13 bases between them. The CDR3 runs 12 residues.

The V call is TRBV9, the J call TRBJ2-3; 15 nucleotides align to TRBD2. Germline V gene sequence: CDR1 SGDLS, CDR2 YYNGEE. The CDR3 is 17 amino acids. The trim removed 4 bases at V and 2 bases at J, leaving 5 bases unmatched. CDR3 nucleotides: TGTGCCAGCAGCCCCTGGACTAGCGGGGGGGTCACAGATACGCAGTATTTT. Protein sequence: CASSPWTSGGVTDTQYF. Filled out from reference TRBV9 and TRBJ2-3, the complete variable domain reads DSGVTQTPKHLITATGQRVTLRCSPRSGDLSVYWYQQSLDQGLQFLIQYYNGEERAKGNILERFSAQQFPDLHSELNLSSLELGDSALYFCASSPWTSGGVTDTQYFGPGTRLTVL.

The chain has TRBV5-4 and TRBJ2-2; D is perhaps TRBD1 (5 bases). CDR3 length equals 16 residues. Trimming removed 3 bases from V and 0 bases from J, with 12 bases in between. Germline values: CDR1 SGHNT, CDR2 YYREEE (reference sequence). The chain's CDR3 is CASSSGPTANTGELFF. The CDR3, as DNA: TGTGCCAGCAGCTCAGGGCCGACCGCGAACACCGGGGAGCTGTTTTTT.

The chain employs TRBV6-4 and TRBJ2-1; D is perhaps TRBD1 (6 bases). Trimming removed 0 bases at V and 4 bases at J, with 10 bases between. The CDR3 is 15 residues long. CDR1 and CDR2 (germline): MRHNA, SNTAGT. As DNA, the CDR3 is TGTGCCAGCAGTGACTCGGTAGGGGGTTACAATGAGCAGTTCTTC. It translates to CASSDSVGGYNEQFF.

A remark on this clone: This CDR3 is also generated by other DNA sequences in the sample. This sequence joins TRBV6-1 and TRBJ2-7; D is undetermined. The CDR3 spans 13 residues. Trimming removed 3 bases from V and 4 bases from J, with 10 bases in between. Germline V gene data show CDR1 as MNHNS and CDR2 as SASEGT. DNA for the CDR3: TGTGCCAGCAGTGAGTCCCCCGGTTACGAGCAGTACTTC. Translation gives CASSESPGYEQYF.

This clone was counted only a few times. The CDR3 nucleotides read TGTGCCAGCAGCACCAGGGGAGATGGCAATCAGCCCCAGCATTTT. Translating it yields CASSTRGDGNQPQHF. This sequence joins TRBV13 and TRBJ1-5; tentative D call: TRBD1 (6 bases). Per germline, CDR1 PRHDT and CDR2 FYEKMQ (reference sequence). With 5 bases removed from V and 2 bases from J, the gap between germline ends came to 13 bases. The CDR3 is 15 residues long.

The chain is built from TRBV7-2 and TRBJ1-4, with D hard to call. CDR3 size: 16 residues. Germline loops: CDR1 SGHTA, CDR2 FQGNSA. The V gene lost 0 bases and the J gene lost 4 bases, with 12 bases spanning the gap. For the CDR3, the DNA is TGTGCCAGCAGCTTAGCGGCGACGACTCGTAATGAAAAACTGTTTTTT. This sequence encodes CASSLAATTRNEKLFF.

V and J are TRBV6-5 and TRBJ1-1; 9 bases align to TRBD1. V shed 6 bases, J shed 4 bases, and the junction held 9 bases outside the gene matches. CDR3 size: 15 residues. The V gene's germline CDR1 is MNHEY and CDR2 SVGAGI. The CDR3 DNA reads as TGTGCCAGCAGGATAGGACAGGGGATCCCCACTGAAGCTTTCTTT. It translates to CASRIGQGIPTEAFF.

As DNA, the CDR3 is TGTGCCAGCAGCTTAGAGACAGGGGGAGGCGCTTTCTTT. It translates to CASSLETGGGAFF. The chain carries TRBV7-9 and TRBJ1-1, with 9 bases lining up with TRBD1. With 1 base clipped from V and 11 bases from J, the junction kept 5 bases outside the gene matches. Germline CDR1 reads SEHNR; CDR2 reads FQNEAQ (reference sequence). There are 13 residues in the CDR3. Complete variable domain (other parts from reference TRBV7-9 and TRBJ1-1): DTGVSQNPRHKITKRGQNVTFRCDPISEHNRLYWYRQTLGQGPEFLTYFQNEAQLEKSRLLSDRFSAERPKGSFSTLEIQRTEQGDSAMYLCASSLETGGGAFFGQGTRLTVV.

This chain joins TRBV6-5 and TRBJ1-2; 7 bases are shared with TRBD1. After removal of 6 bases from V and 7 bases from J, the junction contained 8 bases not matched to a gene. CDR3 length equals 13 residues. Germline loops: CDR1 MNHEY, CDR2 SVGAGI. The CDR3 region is CASRSPAGGGYTF. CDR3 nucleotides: TGTGCCAGCAGGTCACCGGCAGGGGGTGGCTACACCTTC.

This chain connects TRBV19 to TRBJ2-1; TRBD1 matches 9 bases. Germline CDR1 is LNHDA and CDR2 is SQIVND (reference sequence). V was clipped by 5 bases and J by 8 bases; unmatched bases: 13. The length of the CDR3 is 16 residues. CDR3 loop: CASSSKGDRAFDEQFF. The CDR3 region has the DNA TGTGCCAGTAGTTCAAAGGGGGACAGGGCCTTCGATGAGCAGTTCTTC. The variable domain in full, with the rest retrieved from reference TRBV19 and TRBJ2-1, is DGGITQSPKYLFRKEGQNVTLSCEQNLNHDAMYWYRQDPGQGLRLIYYSQIVNDFQKGDIAEGYSVSREKKESFPLTVTSAQKNPTAFYLCASSSKGDRAFDEQFFGPGTRLTVL.

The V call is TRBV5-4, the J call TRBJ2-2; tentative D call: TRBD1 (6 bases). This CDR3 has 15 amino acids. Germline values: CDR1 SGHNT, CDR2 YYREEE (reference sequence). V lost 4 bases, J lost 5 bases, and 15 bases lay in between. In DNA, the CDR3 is TGTGCCAGCAGCCGAGACAGGTTAAAGACCGGGGAGCTGTTTTTT. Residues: CASSRDRLKTGELFF.

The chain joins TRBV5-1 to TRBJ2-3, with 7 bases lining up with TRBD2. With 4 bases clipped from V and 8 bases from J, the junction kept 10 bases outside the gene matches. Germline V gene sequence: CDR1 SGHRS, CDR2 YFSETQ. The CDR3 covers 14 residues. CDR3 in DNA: TGCGCCAGCAGCCCTGGACTAGTAAGGGGTACGCAGTATTTT. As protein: CASSPGLVRGTQYF.

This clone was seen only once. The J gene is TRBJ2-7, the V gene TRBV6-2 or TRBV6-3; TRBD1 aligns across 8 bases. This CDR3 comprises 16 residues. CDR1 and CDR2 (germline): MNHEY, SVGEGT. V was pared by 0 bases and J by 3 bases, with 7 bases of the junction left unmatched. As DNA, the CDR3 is TGTGCCAGCAGTTACTCGATCCAGGGGGCGTACTACGAGCAGTACTTC. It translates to CASSYSIQGAYYEQYF.

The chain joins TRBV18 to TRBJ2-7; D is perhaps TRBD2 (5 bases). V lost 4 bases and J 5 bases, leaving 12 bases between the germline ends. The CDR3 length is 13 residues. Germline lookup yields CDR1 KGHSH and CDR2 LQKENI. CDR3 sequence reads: CASSLRGPDEQYF. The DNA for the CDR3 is TGTGCCAGCTCACTTCGGGGTCCCGACGAGCAGTACTTC. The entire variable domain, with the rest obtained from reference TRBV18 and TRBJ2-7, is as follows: NAGVMQNPRHLVRRRGQEARLRCSPMKGHSHVYWYRQLPEEGLKFMVYLQKENIIDESGMPKERFSAEFPKEGPSILRIQQVVRGDSAAYFCASSLRGPDEQYFGPGTRLTVT.

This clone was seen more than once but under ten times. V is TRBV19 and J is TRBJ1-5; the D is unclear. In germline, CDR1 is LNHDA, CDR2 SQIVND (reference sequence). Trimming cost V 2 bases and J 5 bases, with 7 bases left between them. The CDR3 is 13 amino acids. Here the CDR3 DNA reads TGTGCCAGTAGTATATTCAGATATCAGCCCCAGCATTTT. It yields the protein CASSIFRYQPQHF. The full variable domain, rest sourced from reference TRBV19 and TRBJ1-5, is DGGITQSPKYLFRKEGQNVTLSCEQNLNHDAMYWYRQDPGQGLRLIYYSQIVNDFQKGDIAEGYSVSREKKESFPLTVTSAQKNPTAFYLCASSIFRYQPQHFGDGTRLSIL.

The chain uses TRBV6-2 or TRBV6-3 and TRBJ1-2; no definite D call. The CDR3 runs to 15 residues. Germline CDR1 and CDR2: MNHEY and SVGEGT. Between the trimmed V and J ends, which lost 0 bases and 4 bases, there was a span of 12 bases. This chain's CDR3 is CASSYSRAGSYGYTF. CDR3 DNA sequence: TGTGCCAGCAGTTACTCGAGGGCCGGGTCCTATGGCTACACCTTC.

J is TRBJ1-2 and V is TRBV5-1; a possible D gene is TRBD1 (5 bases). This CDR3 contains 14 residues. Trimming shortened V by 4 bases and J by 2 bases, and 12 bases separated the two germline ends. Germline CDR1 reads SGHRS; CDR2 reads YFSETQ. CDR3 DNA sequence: TGCGCCAGCAGCGAAGGGACTGAAAACTATGGCTACACCTTC. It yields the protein CASSEGTENYGYTF.